This is a list of T cell receptor beta chains from one sample in a study of CD8 T cells in Susac syndrome. One entry per CDR3 protein, called by TCRdb with MiXCR from the immunoSEQ multiplex PCR reads. The repertoire includes about 300,000 distinct CDR3 sequences, roughly 85% of them detected once, and about 0.22% sits in the top ten. The specimen was CD8+ T cells from PBMCs. The receptor set was obtained from a human donor with multiple sclerosis. Both conserved end residues are part of each CDR3. The D gene is left open where the match is weak. Clone sizes are given selectively: once, few, many, or a class where the clone is expanded.

length: 16; size: once; V: TRBV5-1; J: TRBJ2-4; D: -; CDR3: CASSGWPWKPKNIQYF; DNA: TGCGCCAGCAGCGGGTGGCCTTGGAAACCCAAAAACATTCAGTACTTC
length: 13; size: few; V: TRBV6-2/TRBV6-3; J: TRBJ1-1; D: -; CDR3: CASSIGWNTEAFF; DNA: TGTGCCAGCAGTATCGGATGGAACACTGAAGCTTTCTTT
length: 14; size: -; V: TRBV5-1; J: TRBJ1-1; D: TRBD1; CDR3: CASSLAGGYTEVFF; DNA: TGCGCCAGCAGCTTGGCAGGGGGCTACACTGAAGTTTTCTTT
length: 11; size: -; V: TRBV27; J: TRBJ1-2; D: -; CDR3: CAIGDHYGYTF; DNA: TGTGCCATAGGGGACCACTATGGCTACACCTTC
length: 14; size: -; V: TRBV6-2/TRBV6-3; J: TRBJ1-1; D: TRBD1; CDR3: CASSPDRALAEAFF; DNA: TGTGCCAGCAGTCCCGACAGGGCCCTCGCTGAAGCTTTCTTT
length: 12; size: -; V: TRBV29-1; J: TRBJ1-1; D: -; CDR3: CSVEAGGTEAFF; DNA: TGCAGCGTTGAGGCAGGAGGCACTGAAGCTTTCTTT
length: 15; size: -; V: TRBV15; J: TRBJ2-2; D: TRBD2; CDR3: CATSGGGLITGELFF; DNA: TGTGCCACCAGCGGTGGGGGACTAATCACCGGGGAGCTGTTTTTT
length: 16; size: -; V: TRBV28; J: TRBJ2-1; D: -; CDR3: CASSLTLDSPSNEQFF; DNA: TGTGCCAGCAGTTTAACTCTGGATTCCCCGAGCAATGAGCAGTTCTTC
length: 13; size: -; V: TRBV27; J: TRBJ1-2; D: -; CDR3: CASSLIRSSGYTF; DNA: TGTGCCAGCAGTTTGATCCGGTCTAGTGGCTACACCTTC
length: 15; size: -; V: TRBV19; J: TRBJ1-2; D: TRBD1; CDR3: CASSILQGAVAGYTF; DNA: TGTGCCAGTAGTATCCTGCAGGGGGCGGTTGCTGGCTACACCTTC
length: 17; size: -; V: TRBV21-1; J: TRBJ2-5; D: -; CDR3: CASSAQGGQGFEETQYF; DNA: TGTGCCAGCAGCGCCCAAGGGGGACAGGGGTTCGAAGAGACCCAGTACTTC
length: 17; size: -; V: TRBV7-4; J: TRBJ2-5; D: -; CDR3: CASSTTDEDGTEETQYF; DNA: TGTGCCAGCAGTACCACTGATGAAGACGGGACGGAAGAGACCCAGTACTTC
length: 14; size: -; V: TRBV4-3; J: TRBJ2-7; D: -; CDR3: CASSAHRATYEQYF; DNA: TGCGCCAGCAGCGCACACCGAGCGACCTACGAGCAGTACTTC
length: 15; size: -; V: TRBV4-2; J: TRBJ2-1; D: -; CDR3: CASSQEVAAYNEQFF; DNA: TGTGCCAGCAGCCAAGAGGTGGCAGCCTACAATGAGCAGTTCTTC
length: 12; size: -; V: TRBV7-9; J: TRBJ1-1; D: -; CDR3: CASRGGREEAFF; DNA: TGTGCCAGCAGGGGAGGTAGGGAAGAAGCTTTCTTT
length: 13; size: -; V: TRBV2; J: TRBJ2-3; D: TRBD1; CDR3: CARRTGSTDTQYF; DNA: TGTGCCCGAAGGACAGGGAGCACAGATACGCAGTATTTT
length: 13; size: -; V: TRBV24-1; J: TRBJ2-2; D: TRBD2; CDR3: CATTSGHTGELFF; DNA: TGTGCCACCACTAGCGGACACACCGGGGAGCTGTTTTTT
length: 15; size: -; V: TRBV12-3/TRBV12-4; J: TRBJ1-4; D: TRBD1; CDR3: CASSQWTGRSEKLFF; DNA: TGTGCCAGCAGTCAATGGACAGGGAGGAGCGAAAAACTGTTTTTT
length: 14; size: few; V: TRBV28; J: TRBJ2-7; D: -; CDR3: CASSSGRLSYEQYF; DNA: TGTGCCAGCAGTTCAGGACGGCTCTCCTACGAGCAGTACTTC
length: 12; size: -; V: TRBV19; J: TRBJ1-1; D: TRBD1; CDR3: CASRMGDSEAFF; DNA: TGTGCCAGTAGAATGGGGGACAGCGAAGCTTTCTTT
length: 17; size: -; V: TRBV27; J: TRBJ2-1; D: -; CDR3: CASSFVPTGSSYNEQFF; DNA: TGTGCCAGCAGTTTTGTCCCCACAGGGAGCTCCTACAATGAGCAGTTCTTC
length: 15; size: -; V: TRBV4-1; J: TRBJ2-3; D: TRBD2; CDR3: CASSQAAGAVDTQYF; DNA: TGCGCCAGCAGCCAAGCGGCGGGAGCGGTAGATACGCAGTATTTT
length: 14; size: once; V: TRBV7-8; J: TRBJ2-7; D: -; CDR3: CASSPEVRAYEQYF; DNA: TGTGCCAGCAGCCCTGAAGTCCGGGCCTACGAGCAGTACTTC
length: 13; size: -; V: TRBV25-1; J: TRBJ1-2; D: TRBD1; CDR3: CASATGGSYGYTF; DNA: TGTGCCAGCGCGACAGGGGGGTCCTATGGCTACACCTTC
length: 16; size: -; V: TRBV4-3; J: TRBJ2-1; D: -; CDR3: CASSQDRHGPYNEQFF; DNA: TGCGCCAGCAGCCAAGATAGGCACGGACCCTACAATGAGCAGTTCTTC
length: 13; size: -; V: TRBV15; J: TRBJ2-1; D: -; CDR3: CATSTLSGTHLFF; DNA: TGTGCCACCAGCACCCTATCCGGGACTCATTTGTTCTTC
length: 15; size: -; V: TRBV4-1; J: TRBJ1-2; D: -; CDR3: CASSQDSSDLYGYTF; DNA: TGCGCCAGCAGCCAAGATAGTTCGGATCTATATGGCTACACCTTC
length: 12; size: -; V: TRBV7-9; J: TRBJ2-7; D: -; CDR3: CASRSEVHEQYF; DNA: TGTGCCAGCAGGTCAGAAGTCCACGAGCAGTACTTC
length: 15; size: -; V: TRBV7-2; J: TRBJ1-2; D: TRBD1; CDR3: CASSLVTGEGYGYTF; DNA: TGTGCCAGCAGCTTAGTGACAGGGGAAGGCTATGGCTACACCTTC
length: 13; size: -; V: TRBV5-6; J: TRBJ1-1; D: -; CDR3: CASSFGWGVEAFF; DNA: TGTGCCAGCAGCTTTGGGTGGGGAGTTGAAGCTTTCTTT
length: 15; size: -; V: TRBV19; J: TRBJ2-7; D: -; CDR3: CASSIGAWGEYEQYF; DNA: TGTGCCAGTAGTATAGGCGCTTGGGGTGAATACGAGCAGTACTTC
length: 14; size: once; V: TRBV30; J: TRBJ1-6; D: TRBD1; CDR3: CAWSLGTGVAPLHF; DNA: TGTGCCTGGAGTCTTGGGACAGGGGTTGCACCCCTCCACTTT
length: 14; size: -; V: TRBV24-1; J: TRBJ1-4; D: -; CDR3: CATSDSGFNEKLFF; DNA: TGTGCCACCAGTGACTCAGGTTTTAATGAAAAACTGTTTTTT
length: 16; size: -; V: TRBV10-3; J: TRBJ2-5; D: TRBD2; CDR3: CAISESLAGGGETQYF; DNA: TGTGCCATCAGTGAGTCTCTAGCGGGAGGAGGAGAGACCCAGTACTTC
length: 14; size: -; V: TRBV27; J: TRBJ1-1; D: -; CDR3: CASSSWQGPYEAFF; DNA: TGTGCCAGCAGCTCCTGGCAGGGCCCGTATGAAGCTTTCTTT
length: 14; size: -; V: TRBV19; J: TRBJ2-7; D: -; CDR3: CASKVPGDPYEQYF; DNA: TGTGCCAGTAAGGTCCCAGGGGACCCCTACGAGCAGTACTTC
length: 15; size: once; V: TRBV2; J: TRBJ2-3; D: TRBD1; CDR3: CASSEGQGNTDTQYF; DNA: TGTGCCAGCAGTGAAGGACAGGGAAACACAGATACGCAGTATTTT
length: 15; size: -; V: TRBV20-1; J: TRBJ2-7; D: TRBD2; CDR3: CSARPASGGPYEQYF; DNA: TGCAGTGCTAGACCCGCTAGCGGGGGACCCTACGAGCAGTACTTC
length: 13; size: -; V: TRBV20-1; J: TRBJ2-7; D: -; CDR3: CSAWEAADYEQYF; DNA: TGCAGTGCGTGGGAGGCGGCAGACTACGAGCAGTACTTC
length: 16; size: -; V: TRBV6-1; J: TRBJ2-7; D: TRBD2; CDR3: CASGGPSGEDSDEQYF; DNA: TGTGCCAGCGGCGGCCCTAGCGGAGAAGATAGCGACGAGCAGTACTTC
length: 13; size: few; V: TRBV12-3/TRBV12-4; J: TRBJ2-7; D: TRBD1; CDR3: CATDGQGRGEQYF; DNA: TGTGCCACTGATGGACAGGGGAGAGGCGAGCAGTACTTC
length: 16; size: -; V: TRBV18; J: TRBJ2-5; D: -; CDR3: CASSPPGGSPQETQYF; DNA: TGTGCCAGCTCACCACCAGGGGGGTCACCGCAAGAGACCCAGTACTTC
length: 14; size: -; V: TRBV9; J: TRBJ2-7; D: TRBD2; CDR3: CASSVGGSPYEQYF; DNA: TGTGCCAGCAGCGTAGGCGGGAGCCCTTACGAGCAGTACTTC
length: 14; size: -; V: TRBV5-4; J: TRBJ2-7; D: -; CDR3: CASSLEPVSYEQYF; DNA: TGTGCCAGCAGCTTGGAACCGGTCTCCTACGAGCAGTACTTC
length: 14; size: -; V: TRBV29-1; J: TRBJ2-6; D: -; CDR3: CSVAQEAGANVLTF; DNA: TGCAGCGTTGCACAGGAAGCTGGGGCCAACGTCCTGACTTTC
length: 15; size: -; V: TRBV7-3; J: TRBJ2-1; D: -; CDR3: CASSQLATSYNEQFF; DNA: TGTGCCAGCAGCCAGCTTGCCACCTCCTACAATGAGCAGTTCTTC